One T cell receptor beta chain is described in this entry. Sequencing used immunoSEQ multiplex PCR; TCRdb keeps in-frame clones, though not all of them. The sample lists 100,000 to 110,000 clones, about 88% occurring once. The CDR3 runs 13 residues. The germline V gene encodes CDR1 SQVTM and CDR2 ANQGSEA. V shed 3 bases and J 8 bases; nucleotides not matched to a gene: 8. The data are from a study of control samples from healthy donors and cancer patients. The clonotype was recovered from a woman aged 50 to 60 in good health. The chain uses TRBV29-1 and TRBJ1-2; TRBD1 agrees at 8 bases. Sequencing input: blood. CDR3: CSVDTGGVWGYTF. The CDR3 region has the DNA TGCAGCGTTGATACAGGGGGAGTTTGGGGCTACACCTTC.